These 25 T cell receptor beta chains came from one sample sequenced in a study of blood T cells in healthy people across ages. With a J-beta primer mix and a sample-barcoded 5' primer, a second PCR ran roughly 6 to 12 cycles. TCRdb reprocessed the 5' RACE reads via MiXCR and lists one record per CDR3 protein. The sample carries fewer than 1 million distinct CDR3 sequences, under 55% recorded once. The sample comprised blood. Every receptor here comes from a man aged 55 to 70 in good health.

The chain has TRBV7-9 and TRBJ2-4, with 10 bases that match TRBD1. The J call may be wrong; the DNA end is better matched by TRBJ2-7. The length of the CDR3 is 14 residues. Germline CDR1 is SEHNR and CDR2 is FQNEAQ (reference sequence). The CDR3 sequence is CASSLRDRGGEQYF. The CDR3 coding sequence is TGTGCCAGCAGCTTACGGGACAGGGGAGGCGAGCAGTACTTC.

The CDR3 DNA sequence: TGTGCCACCAGTGATACCCCGGGACTTCGCACAGATACGCAGTATTTT. Its protein product is CATSDTPGLRTDTQYF. The chain is built from TRBV24-1 and TRBJ2-3; D might be TRBD2 (6 bases). The CDR3 contains 16 residues. V was cut by 3 bases and J by 1 base, with 13 bases left in between. Germline assignment: CDR1 KGHDR and CDR2 SFDVKD.

The CDR3 here is CASMWGSSYNSPLHF. The CDR3 DNA reads as TGTGCCAGCATGTGGGGGAGCTCCTATAATTCACCCCTCCACTTT. The chain carries TRBV28 and TRBJ1-6, with a possible D match to TRBD1 (5 bases). The CDR3 has 15 residues. V lost 7 bases and J lost 0, with 10 bases in between. Germline V gene sequence: CDR1 MDHEN, CDR2 SYDVKM.

The rearrangement joins TRBV5-5 to TRBJ2-7; perhaps TRBD1 as D (6 bases). In germline, CDR1 is SGHKS, CDR2 YYEKEE (reference sequence). This CDR3 region has 14 residues. V lost 4 bases, J lost 2 bases, and 13 bases lay in between. CDR3 sequence (DNA): TGTGCCAGCAGCATCCCTGGGGGCCCCTACGAGCAGTACTTC. Amino acids: CASSIPGGPYEQYF.

This clonotype was seen ten or more times. The gene calls are TRBV9 and TRBJ2-5, with no clear D. The germline V gene has CDR1 SGDLS and CDR2 YYNGEE. The CDR3 length is 14 residues. The ends were cut back, 2 bases at V and 3 bases at J, with 11 bases in the middle. The CDR3 spells CASSVSGTKETQYF. The CDR3 DNA sequence: TGTGCCAGCAGCGTTTCGGGCACGAAAGAGACCCAGTACTTC. The whole variable domain, remainder taken from reference TRBV9 and TRBJ2-5, is DSGVTQTPKHLITATGQRVTLRCSPRSGDLSVYWYQQSLDQGLQFLIQYYNGEERAKGNILERFSAQQFPDLHSELNLSSLELGDSALYFCASSVSGTKETQYFGPGTRLLVL.

The rearrangement uses TRBV30 and TRBJ1-5; D is unresolved. V lost 0 bases to trimming and J lost 9 bases, with 6 bases between them. CDR3 length: 11 residues. Germline V CDR1 and CDR2: GTSNPN, SVGIG (reference sequence). The CDR3 reads CAWSVSGPQHF. The CDR3 nucleotides are TGTGCCTGGAGTGTATCCGGGCCCCAGCATTTT.

The V and J genes are TRBV28 and TRBJ2-5; the D is unclear. V lost 2 bases and J lost 3, with 10 bases in between. Germline-derived CDR1 and CDR2 are MDHEN and SYDVKM. The CDR3 runs 14 residues. CDR3 sequence (DNA): TGTGCCAGCAGTTTAATAAGGGCGAAAGAGACCCAGTACTTC. Amino acids: CASSLIRAKETQYF. Based on the CDR3 plus reference TRBV28 and TRBJ2-5, the full variable domain is DVKVTQSSRYLVKRTGEKVFLECVQDMDHENMFWYRQDPGLGLRLIYFSYDVKMKEKGDIPEGYSVSREKKERFSLILESASTNQTSMYLCASSLIRAKETQYFGPGTRLLVL.

This chain connects TRBV27 to TRBJ2-2; 10 nucleotides line up with TRBD2. From germline, CDR1 is MNHEY and CDR2 SMNVEV (reference sequence). This CDR3 is 14 amino acids long. V dropped 8 bases and J dropped 5; count of bases not matched to a gene: 5. CDR3 sequence: CASRGTSATGELFF. DNA of the CDR3: TGTGCCAGCCGCGGGACTAGCGCTACCGGGGAGCTGTTTTTT.

This clonotype has just a few counts. The rearrangement links TRBV6-5 to TRBJ2-7; 10 bases are a match to TRBD1. This CDR3 spans 15 amino acids. Germline assignment: CDR1 MNHEY and CDR2 SVGAGI. Trimming at V came to 4 bases and at J to 3 bases, leaving 6 bases not matched to a gene. In DNA, the CDR3 is TGTGCCAGCAGTTCCGTCGGGACAGGGGACTACGAGCAGTACTTC. Translated, it gives CASSSVGTGDYEQYF.

This clonotype was seen more than once but under ten times. V is TRBV9 and J is TRBJ1-1; D gene ambiguous. This CDR3 is built from 13 residues. Trimming stripped 3 bases from V and 12 bases from J, with 18 bases between. From germline, CDR1 is SGDLS and CDR2 YYNGEE. CDR3 coding DNA: TGTGCCAGCAGCGCGTTTTCGGACCTTGTTCCTTTCTTT. Translating it yields CASSAFSDLVPFF.

The gene calls are TRBV4-3 and TRBJ2-7, with D possibly matching TRBD1 (6 bases). The ends were cut back, 1 base at V and 6 bases at J, with 16 bases in the middle. Germline V CDR1 and CDR2: LGHNA, YSLEER. CDR3 length equals 15 residues. The CDR3 nucleotides are TGCGCCAGCAGCCAAGTCTGGCAGGGGTTCGCCGAGCAGTACTTC. Protein product: CASSQVWQGFAEQYF.

V usage is TRBV4-3 and J usage is TRBJ1-6; no definite D call. The CDR3 loop spans 14 amino acids. Germline CDR1 LGHNA, CDR2 YSLEER. V lost 0 bases, J lost 8 bases, and 8 bases lay in between. For the CDR3, the DNA is TGCGCCAGCAGCCAAGATTGGTCGGATTCACCCCTCCACTTT. Amino acid sequence: CASSQDWSDSPLHF.

This clonotype was seen more than once but under ten times. V gene TRBV6-2 or TRBV6-3 combines with J gene TRBJ2-7, with D possibly matching TRBD2 (7 bases). Trimming pared 8 bases from V and 5 bases from J, leaving 22 bases between. The CDR3 runs 15 residues. Germline CDR1 and CDR2: MNHEY and SVGEGT. The CDR3 nucleotides are TGTGCCAGCCGAAACGTTCGGCGGGGGCAACACGAGCAGTACTTC. Translated, it gives CASRNVRRGQHEQYF.

This clonotype was detected a few times. Written as DNA, the CDR3 is TGTGCCAGCAGCTTAGGCCCGTCGGCGGGGGAGACCCAGTACTTC. Translated, it gives CASSLGPSAGETQYF. The V gene is TRBV11-1, the J gene TRBJ2-5; D may be TRBD2 (6 bases). Per the germline V gene, CDR1 is SGHAT and CDR2 is FQDESV (reference sequence). The V end lost 1 base, the J end lost 5 bases, and 14 bases lay between the germline ends. This CDR3 spans 15 amino acids.

The chain employs TRBV11-3 and TRBJ1-2; tentatively, D is TRBD1 (5 bases). V was clipped by 1 base and J by 8 bases, with 11 bases between them. The CDR3 is 13 residues long. Germline V CDR1 and CDR2: SGHNT, YENEEA. CDR3 residues: CASSLVGDRGYTF. CDR3 DNA: TGTGCCAGCAGCTTAGTAGGGGACCGGGGCTACACCTTC.

The chain joins TRBV4-2 to TRBJ2-3; unclear D gene. The V gene lost 4 bases and the J gene lost 3 bases, with 17 bases spanning the gap. The germline V gene has CDR1 LGHNA and CDR2 YNFKEQ. The CDR3 is 16 residues long. The CDR3 reads CASSLDRNLGTDTQYF. The CDR3 DNA reads as TGTGCCAGCAGCCTAGATAGGAACTTGGGTACAGATACGCAGTATTTT.

This clonotype was detected a few times. The chain joins TRBV7-2 to TRBJ2-1, with D hard to call. With 0 bases removed from V and 8 bases from J, the gap between germline ends came to 14 bases. Germline V gene lookup returns CDR1 SGHTA and CDR2 FQGNSA. This CDR3 has 15 amino acids. The CDR3 sequence: CASSLALGAYYEQFF. The CDR3 DNA is TGTGCCAGCAGCTTAGCGCTTGGAGCTTATTATGAGCAGTTCTTC.

This clonotype occurred a few times. This chain joins TRBV29-1 and TRBJ1-2, with TRBD1 as a possible D gene (5 bases). V was cut by 4 bases and J by 0 bases, with 15 bases left in between. This CDR3 spans 15 amino acids. Germline V gene lookup returns CDR1 SQVTM and CDR2 ANQGSEA. In DNA form, the CDR3 reads TGCAGCGTTGGTAAGGGACGGGAAGCTAACTATGGCTACACCTTC. Its translation is CSVGKGREANYGYTF.

In its sample, this clonotype was seen once. This chain links TRBV6-4 with TRBJ2-3, with 9 nucleotides matching TRBD1. The germline gives CDR1 MRHNA, CDR2 SNTAGT. V was pared by 6 bases and J by 3 bases, with 4 bases of the junction left unmatched. The CDR3 loop spans 14 amino acids. DNA of the CDR3: TGTGCCAGCAGAGACAGGGGGGATACAGATACGCAGTATTTT. Its protein is CASRDRGDTDTQYF.

This clonotype was detected only a few times. V is TRBV29-1 and J is TRBJ1-1; D gene uncertain. The ends were cut back, 4 bases at V and 0 bases at J, with 9 bases in the middle. This CDR3 contains 13 residues. In germline, CDR1 is SQVTM, CDR2 ANQGSEA. Written as DNA, the CDR3 is TGCAGCGTTGCCCCCGGAGTGAACACTGAAGCTTTCTTT. Its translation: CSVAPGVNTEAFF.

This clonotype has only a few counts. V is TRBV20-1 and J is TRBJ2-7, with a possible D match to TRBD2 (5 bases). CDR1 is DFQATT and CDR2 is SNEGSKA in the germline V gene (reference sequence). The V end lost 6 bases, the J end lost 6 bases, and 21 bases lay between the germline ends. The CDR3 is 14 amino acids. CDR3: CSAKGGRSVREQYF. CDR3 nucleotides: TGCAGTGCCAAAGGAGGACGTTCGGTCCGCGAGCAGTACTTC.

This clonotype was detected a few times. The chain combines TRBV25-1 with TRBJ1-2; D gene ambiguous. The CDR3 spans 12 residues. CDR1 MGHDK and CDR2 SYGVNS come from the germline V gene. The V end was cut by 1 base, the J end by 3 bases, with 3 bases between. DNA for the CDR3: TGTGCCAGCAGTGAATCTGACTATGGCTACACCTTC. Translated, it gives CASSESDYGYTF.

V usage is TRBV6-2 or TRBV6-3 and J usage is TRBJ1-1; TRBD1 agrees at 10 bases. The J segment lost 1 base and the V segment lost 2 bases, leaving 4 bases of the junction unmatched. The CDR3 spans 16 residues. CDR1 and CDR2 (germline): MNHEY, SVGEGT. The CDR3 DNA reads TGTGCCAGCAGTTACAGGGACAGGGGTCAGAACACTGAAGCTTTCTTT. Translation: CASSYRDRGQNTEAFF.

Many counts were recorded for this clonotype. The chain recombines TRBV5-1 with TRBJ2-1, with 8 bases lining up with TRBD2. This CDR3 is built from 15 residues. V shed 5 bases and J 3 bases; nucleotides not matched to a gene: 7. Germline V gene data show CDR1 as SGHRS and CDR2 as YFSETQ. CDR3 amino acids: CASSFGLADYNEQFF. The CDR3 region has the DNA TGCGCCAGCAGTTTCGGACTAGCTGACTACAATGAGCAGTTCTTC.

The chain couples TRBV20-1 to TRBJ2-7, with TRBD2 matching over 8 bases. In germline, CDR1 is DFQATT, CDR2 SNEGSKA (reference sequence). V shed 3 bases and J 2 bases; nucleotides not matched to a gene: 3. This CDR3 is built from 13 residues. CDR3 bases: TGCAGTGCTAGTCCGGGAGGGACCTACGAGCAGTACTTC. The encoded protein is CSASPGGTYEQYF.